Listed below are T cell receptor beta chains from one sample, sequenced in a study of T-cell memory formation after mild COVID-19. TCRdb analysed the 5' RACE reads with MiXCR anew, one entry per CDR3 protein. In the table there are under 350,000 distinct CDR3 sequences, roughly 15% of which are singletons. Sequenced: PBMCs or a T cell subset sorted from them (not recorded which). The origin of the receptors is a man younger than 30 who had mild COVID-19 (a few samples of this study predate the infection). Cell type and time point are not known. CDR3s include the opening cysteine and the closing phenylalanine or tryptophan. The D gene is left open where the match is weak. Not every row has a clone size; where given, it reads once, few, many or a size class.

clone_size: few
v_call: TRBV5-1
j_call: TRBJ1-1
d_call: -
cdr3_nt: TGCGCCAGCAGCTTGTCGCAGGGTAACACTGAAGCTTTCTTT
cdr3_aa: CASSLSQGNTEAFF

clone_size: -
v_call: TRBV12-3/TRBV12-4
j_call: TRBJ2-5
d_call: -
cdr3_nt: TGTGCCAGCAGACCGAGGGGCGGACAAGAGACCCAGTACTTC
cdr3_aa: CASRPRGGQETQYF

clone_size: few
v_call: TRBV5-8
j_call: TRBJ2-5
d_call: TRBD2
cdr3_nt: TGTGCCAGCAGCGATAGCGGGGGGGCCGGAGAGACCCAGTACTTC
cdr3_aa: CASSDSGGAGETQYF

clone_size: few
v_call: TRBV6-2/TRBV6-3
j_call: TRBJ1-2
d_call: -
cdr3_nt: TGTGCCAGCAGTTACCGGGGGGCTGTCGATGGCTACACCTTC
cdr3_aa: CASSYRGAVDGYTF

clone_size: -
v_call: TRBV12-3/TRBV12-4
j_call: TRBJ2-3
d_call: -
cdr3_nt: TGTGCCAGCAGTTTGGGGGCCCTCACAGATACGCAGTATTTT
cdr3_aa: CASSLGALTDTQYF

clone_size: many
v_call: TRBV5-1
j_call: TRBJ2-7
d_call: -
cdr3_nt: TGCGCCAGCAGCCCCCTTGGTGGGGGAGTCTACGAGCAGTACTTC
cdr3_aa: CASSPLGGGVYEQYF

clone_size: -
v_call: TRBV7-9
j_call: TRBJ1-1
d_call: TRBD1
cdr3_nt: TGTGCCAGCAGCTTCGCAGGGGGTCAAGCTTTCTTT
cdr3_aa: CASSFAGGQAFF

clone_size: -
v_call: TRBV20-1
j_call: TRBJ1-2
d_call: -
cdr3_nt: TGCAGTGCTGGTGCCGATGCTAACTATGGCTACACCTTC
cdr3_aa: CSAGADANYGYTF

clone_size: -
v_call: TRBV4-1
j_call: TRBJ2-1
d_call: TRBD2
cdr3_nt: TGCGCCAGCAGCCATAGAGCGGGGACGAGGAATGAGCAGTTCTTC
cdr3_aa: CASSHRAGTRNEQFF

clone_size: few
v_call: TRBV20-1
j_call: TRBJ1-5
d_call: -
cdr3_nt: TGCAGTGCCACCAGAACCGGGGGCCGTCAGCCCCAGCATTTT
cdr3_aa: CSATRTGGRQPQHF

clone_size: many
v_call: TRBV12-3/TRBV12-4
j_call: TRBJ1-3
d_call: TRBD1
cdr3_nt: TGTGCCAGCACTTTACAGGGGGCTGGAAACACCATATATTTT
cdr3_aa: CASTLQGAGNTIYF

clone_size: -
v_call: TRBV7-2
j_call: TRBJ1-2
d_call: -
cdr3_nt: TGTGCCAGCAGACCGGACAAAAACTATGGCTACACCTTC
cdr3_aa: CASRPDKNYGYTF

clone_size: -
v_call: TRBV7-6
j_call: TRBJ2-5
d_call: TRBD1
cdr3_nt: TGTGCCAGCAGCTTATCTTGGACAGGCAACCTAGAGACCCAGTACTTC
cdr3_aa: CASSLSWTGNLETQYF

clone_size: many
v_call: TRBV5-1
j_call: TRBJ2-5
d_call: -
cdr3_nt: TGCGCCAGCAGCTTGGGCTCAGAAGAGACCCAGTACTTC
cdr3_aa: CASSLGSEETQYF

clone_size: few
v_call: TRBV24-1
j_call: TRBJ2-1
d_call: TRBD2
cdr3_nt: TGTGCCACCAAAGCGGGGGGGCACTACAATGAGCAGTTCTTC
cdr3_aa: CATKAGGHYNEQFF

clone_size: -
v_call: TRBV7-6
j_call: TRBJ2-3
d_call: -
cdr3_nt: TGTGCCAGCAGCTTAAATTCGGGGGATACGCAGTATTTT
cdr3_aa: CASSLNSGDTQYF

clone_size: -
v_call: TRBV5-1
j_call: TRBJ2-3
d_call: -
cdr3_nt: TGCGCCAGCAGCTTGGATCATGCAGATACGCAGTATTTT
cdr3_aa: CASSLDHADTQYF

clone_size: few
v_call: TRBV18
j_call: TRBJ2-4
d_call: -
cdr3_nt: TGTGCCAGCTCACAACCCGTAAGGGCGGGAAACATTCAGTACTTC
cdr3_aa: CASSQPVRAGNIQYF

clone_size: few
v_call: TRBV12-3/TRBV12-4
j_call: TRBJ1-2
d_call: -
cdr3_nt: TGTGCCAGCAGTTTGGGAAGGGGCGGCTACACCTTC
cdr3_aa: CASSLGRGGYTF

clone_size: -
v_call: TRBV25-1
j_call: TRBJ1-2
d_call: -
cdr3_nt: TGTGCCAGCAGTGTAACAGGATCTGGCTACACCTTC
cdr3_aa: CASSVTGSGYTF

clone_size: -
v_call: TRBV2
j_call: TRBJ2-3
d_call: TRBD2
cdr3_nt: TGTGCCAGCAGTGAAGCACTAGCGGCGCACACAGATACGCAGTATTTT
cdr3_aa: CASSEALAAHTDTQYF

clone_size: few
v_call: TRBV4-1
j_call: TRBJ2-2
d_call: TRBD2
cdr3_nt: TGCGCCAGCAGACCCTACCGCGGACTAGCGGGGGGCTCGAACACCGGGGAGCTGTTTTTT
cdr3_aa: CASRPYRGLAGGSNTGELFF

clone_size: -
v_call: TRBV10-2
j_call: TRBJ2-3
d_call: -
cdr3_nt: TGCGCCAGCAGGGTGCTCAACACAGATACGCAGTATTTT
cdr3_aa: CASRVLNTDTQYF

clone_size: -
v_call: TRBV4-3
j_call: TRBJ2-2
d_call: -
cdr3_nt: TGCGCCAGCAGCCAAGGGGATTCCGGGGAGCTGTTTTTT
cdr3_aa: CASSQGDSGELFF

clone_size: -
v_call: TRBV4-1
j_call: TRBJ1-5
d_call: TRBD1
cdr3_nt: TGCGCCAGCAGCCGTGGACAGGGGCCCCCTCAGCCCCAGCATTTT
cdr3_aa: CASSRGQGPPQPQHF

clone_size: -
v_call: TRBV6-5
j_call: TRBJ2-1
d_call: -
cdr3_nt: TGTGCCAGCAGTTACGGCCACCTAGCTTTTGAGCAGTTCTTC
cdr3_aa: CASSYGHLAFEQFF

clone_size: few
v_call: TRBV5-1
j_call: TRBJ1-6
d_call: -
cdr3_nt: TGCGCCAGCAGCTTAATGGGGACCGGAAACTATAATTCACCCCTCCACTTT
cdr3_aa: CASSLMGTGNYNSPLHF

clone_size: -
v_call: TRBV27
j_call: TRBJ2-5
d_call: TRBD2
cdr3_nt: TGTGCCAGCAGTAGCCTAGCGGGGGGGCCTCAGTACTTC
cdr3_aa: CASSSLAGGPQYF

clone_size: -
v_call: TRBV9
j_call: TRBJ1-3
d_call: -
cdr3_nt: TGTGCCAGCAGCGTTGCAGGGGGAAACACCATATATTTT
cdr3_aa: CASSVAGGNTIYF

clone_size: -
v_call: TRBV25-1
j_call: TRBJ1-2
d_call: TRBD1
cdr3_nt: TGTGCCAGCAACAGGGGCTGGGGTGGCTACACCTTC
cdr3_aa: CASNRGWGGYTF